These 23 T cell receptor beta chains were all obtained from the same sample, sequenced in a study of shared clonotypes between healthy human individuals (dated by TCRdb to about 2020). Receptor libraries were prepared by the immunoSEQ multiplex PCR assay. TCRdb took over this immuneACCESS table, retaining in-frame rearrangements with V and J assigned. Such tables are incomplete; in checked studies, under half of the missing clones stem from an unresolved V gene, and the remainder is unexplained. Counted in this sample were over 800,000 clones; roughly 92% of them appeared once. The leading ten clones occupy about 25% of the sample. CD8 naive samples were CD45RO-negative cells positively selected for CCR7, giving a CD45RA+CCR7+ population that excluded TemRA cells. What was sequenced was naive CD8+ T cells sorted from blood. This sample's cell subset or site label indicates: CD45RA+CCR7+. All receptors derive from a young man in good health.

The rearrangement uses TRBV28 and TRBJ2-5; D uncertain. The V gene lost 5 bases and the J gene lost 6 bases, with 13 bases spanning the gap. CDR1 is MDHEN, CDR2 SYDVKM, per germline. The CDR3 is made up of 13 amino acids. The DNA for the CDR3 is TGTGCCAGCAGTATTGGGGTTGGGCAGACCCAGTACTTC. Protein product: CASSIGVGQTQYF.

The V gene is TRBV6-1, the J gene TRBJ2-7, with D uncertain. The CDR3 length is 14 residues. Trimming cost V 5 bases and J 0 bases, with 11 bases left between them. Germline lookup yields CDR1 MNHNS and CDR2 SASEGT. The CDR3 DNA sequence: TGTGCCAGCAGTCTGACCCTAAGCTCCTACGAGCAGTACTTC. Amino acid sequence: CASSLTLSSYEQYF.

V gene TRBV4-1 combines with J gene TRBJ1-1, with 7 bases aligning to TRBD1. With V trimmed by 3 bases and J by 2 bases, 6 bases remained unmatched. Germline CDR1 and CDR2: MGHRA and YSYEKL. The CDR3 is made up of 15 amino acids. The CDR3 bases are TGCGCCAGCAGCCATACAGGGACAGCAAACACTGAAGCTTTCTTT. Protein: CASSHTGTANTEAFF.

The rearrangement joins TRBV27 to TRBJ1-2; 8 bases match TRBD1. The CDR3 is 13 amino acids. After removal of 8 bases from V and 3 bases from J, the junction contained 5 bases not matched to a gene. Germline V gives CDR1 MNHEY, CDR2 SMNVEV (reference sequence). CDR3 protein: CASQGAEDYGYTF. In DNA, the CDR3 is TGTGCCAGCCAGGGGGCCGAAGACTATGGCTACACCTTC.

DNA for the CDR3: TGTGCCAGCAGCCCCAAACTAGCGGGAGGGCAAAATGAGCAGTTCTTC. Translating it yields CASSPKLAGGQNEQFF. The chain links TRBV9 to TRBJ2-1; 13 bases map to TRBD2. Looked up from germline, CDR1 is SGDLS and CDR2 is YYNGEE. The length of the CDR3 is 16 residues. Unmatched junction bases numbered 8, after V lost 4 bases and J lost 7 bases.

In DNA form, the CDR3 reads TGTGCTAGTGGTGCGGACCCGGCTGAAGCTTTCTTT. Translation: CASGADPAEAFF. V and J are TRBV12-5 and TRBJ1-1; D not certain. V gave up 5 bases and J gave up 6 bases, with 10 bases separating them. Germline CDR1 reads LGHNT; CDR2 reads FRNRAP. The length of the CDR3 is 12 residues.

In its sample, this clone was seen a few times. The chain has TRBV9 and TRBJ2-5; tentatively, D is TRBD2 (5 bases). CDR3 length: 13 residues. Trimming shortened V by 3 bases and J by 5 bases, and 11 bases separated the two germline ends. Germline values: CDR1 SGDLS, CDR2 YYNGEE. As DNA, the CDR3 is TGTGCCAGCAGCGCCGCTAGCCGGGAGACCCAGTACTTC. Its protein is CASSAASRETQYF.

The chain combines TRBV5-8 with TRBJ2-5; 7 nucleotides line up with TRBD1. The CDR3 has 15 amino acids. The V gene's germline CDR1 is SGHTS and CDR2 YDEGEE. V lost 2 bases to trimming and J lost 4 bases; unmatched junction nucleotides: 8. This CDR3 is CASSFHRGLRETQYF. CDR3 nucleotide sequence: TGTGCCAGCAGCTTCCACAGGGGATTGAGAGAGACCCAGTACTTC.

The J gene is TRBJ2-7, the V gene TRBV10-3; 9 bases agree with TRBD1. The CDR3 contains 16 residues. Germline-derived CDR1 and CDR2 are ENHRY and SYGVKD. V was pared by 4 bases and J by 2 bases, with 9 bases of the junction left unmatched. CDR3 DNA: TGTGCCATCAGTGCGTCGCCGGGACAGGGTCCCTACGAGCAGTACTTC. Its protein is CAISASPGQGPYEQYF.

The chain joins TRBV29-1 to TRBJ2-5, with a weak D call TRBD2 (6 bases). Trimming left V 7 bases short and J 3 bases short, with 24 bases between. CDR1 and CDR2 from the germline V gene are SQVTM and ANQGSEA. The CDR3 length is 16 residues. DNA of the CDR3: TGCAGCGCGGGGGTTACAGGACTATACTTGAAAGAGACCCAGTACTTC. It translates to CSAGVTGLYLKETQYF.

The chain employs TRBV5-8 and TRBJ2-1, with TRBD2 matching over 7 bases. CDR3 length: 15 residues. V was clipped by 2 bases and J by 2 bases; unmatched bases: 4. Germline lookup yields CDR1 SGHTS and CDR2 YDEGEE. The CDR3 region has the DNA TGTGCCAGCAGCTTCCTTGGACTAGCCTACAATGAGCAGTTCTTC. Encoded protein: CASSFLGLAYNEQFF.

The gene calls are TRBV28 and TRBJ2-3, with no clear D. Trimming stripped 6 bases from V and 4 bases from J, with 17 bases between. Germline lookup yields CDR1 MDHEN and CDR2 SYDVKM. CDR3 size: 15 residues. The CDR3 is CASRLSPVAPDTQYF. Here the CDR3 DNA reads TGTGCCAGCAGACTTAGCCCGGTGGCCCCAGATACGCAGTATTTT.

V and J are TRBV9 and TRBJ2-7; D might be TRBD1 (5 bases). The CDR3 is 14 residues long. The V end was cut by 3 bases, the J end by 3 bases, with 13 bases between. CDR1 is SGDLS, CDR2 YYNGEE, per germline. The CDR3: CASSEVDSSYEQYF. CDR3 in DNA: TGTGCCAGCAGCGAGGTAGACAGCAGCTACGAGCAGTACTTC.

The V gene is TRBV2, the J gene TRBJ1-2; perhaps TRBD1 as D (5 bases). The germline V gene encodes CDR1 SNHLY and CDR2 FYNNEI. Trimming took off 10 bases at V and 7 bases at J, with 16 bases between the two ends. This CDR3 region has 12 residues. DNA of the CDR3: TGTGCCACCAGAAGGGGCGAGGGTGGCTACACCTTC. Translation: CATRRGEGGYTF.

V and J are TRBV4-2 and TRBJ2-7, with 9 bases aligning to TRBD2. V lost 1 base and J lost 4; bases outside the gene matches: 8. This CDR3 is 16 amino acids long. Germline lookup yields CDR1 LGHNA and CDR2 YNFKEQ. The CDR3 is CASSQAWREGEYEQYF. In nucleotides, the CDR3 is TGTGCCAGCAGCCAAGCCTGGCGGGAGGGGGAGTACGAGCAGTACTTC.

The chain combines TRBV5-1 with TRBJ1-4; D remains unclear. V was cut by 4 bases and J by 8 bases, with 18 bases left in between. This CDR3 contains 15 residues. Germline V CDR1 and CDR2: SGHRS, YFSETQ. The chain's CDR3 is CASSPTQAHREKLFF. The DNA for the CDR3 is TGCGCCAGCAGCCCAACCCAGGCACATAGGGAAAAACTGTTTTTT.

This clone was detected only once. The chain is built from TRBV29-1 and TRBJ2-5; D may be TRBD2 (5 bases). Germline CDR1 SQVTM, CDR2 ANQGSEA. This CDR3 contains 12 residues. Trimming left V 7 bases short and J 7 bases short, with 16 bases between. The CDR3 spells CSGIDGVRTQYF. DNA for the CDR3: TGCAGCGGTATCGACGGGGTGAGGACCCAGTACTTC.

The chain employs TRBV6-5 and TRBJ1-5, with D tentatively TRBD1 (6 bases). The germline V and J ends were trimmed by 8 bases and 4 bases, with 12 bases remaining between them. This CDR3 region has 13 residues. The germline CDR1 and CDR2 sequences are MNHEY and SVGAGI. CDR3 residues: CASCGTRNQPQHF. CDR3 nucleotide sequence: TGTGCCAGCTGTGGGACACGGAATCAGCCCCAGCATTTT.

Note on this clone: Different DNA sequences within this sample yield the same CDR3. The V gene is TRBV27, the J gene TRBJ2-2; D unresolved. The CDR3 is made up of 12 amino acids. The germline V and J ends were trimmed by 5 bases and 4 bases, with 5 bases remaining between them. The germline V gene has CDR1 MNHEY and CDR2 SMNVEV (reference sequence). The CDR3 loop is CASSPITGELFF. For the CDR3, the DNA is TGTGCCAGCAGTCCAATCACCGGGGAGCTGTTTTTT.

The CDR3 sequence: CASDGGVAGGGTDTQYF. The CDR3 nucleotides read TGTGCCAGTGACGGAGGGGTAGCGGGAGGCGGAACAGATACGCAGTATTTT. The V gene is TRBV19, the J gene TRBJ2-3; 10 bases fit TRBD2. Unmatched junction bases numbered 14, after V lost 8 bases and J lost 3 bases. Germline V gene data show CDR1 as LNHDA and CDR2 as SQIVND (reference sequence). CDR3 length equals 17 residues.

On this clone: One junction end disagrees with the germline gene, perhaps due to a read error. V usage is TRBV28 and J usage is TRBJ2-7; D unresolved. The CDR3 contains 14 residues. Germline V gene sequence: CDR1 MDHEN, CDR2 SYDVKM. CDR3 loop: CTSSFDSQVYEQYF. CDR3 nucleotide sequence: TGTACCAGCAGTTTCGACTCCCAGGTTTACGAGCAGTACTTC.

The V and J genes are TRBV27 and TRBJ1-5; D ambiguous. The CDR3 runs 17 residues. Looked up from germline, CDR1 is MNHEY and CDR2 is SMNVEV (reference sequence). V lost 7 bases and J 3 bases, leaving 22 bases between the germline ends. The DNA of the CDR3 is TGTGCCAGCACTCGAACCGGGCCGACCGGGCCCAATCAGCCCCAGCATTTT. Translation gives CASTRTGPTGPNQPQHF.

The chain carries TRBV7-9 and TRBJ2-1, with 13 bases identical to TRBD2. This CDR3 spans 16 amino acids. The V and J ends lost 2 bases and 9 bases, in that order; junction bases with no gene match: 7. The germline gives CDR1 SEHNR, CDR2 FQNEAQ (reference sequence). This CDR3 is CASSLRLAGGYGEQFF. The CDR3 DNA reads TGTGCCAGCAGCTTACGACTAGCGGGAGGTTACGGTGAGCAGTTCTTC. Drawing the rest from reference TRBV7-9 and TRBJ2-1, the complete variable domain is DTGVSQNPRHKITKRGQNVTFRCDPISEHNRLYWYRQTLGQGPEFLTYFQNEAQLEKSRLLSDRFSAERPKGSFSTLEIQRTEQGDSAMYLCASSLRLAGGYGEQFFGPGTRLTVL.